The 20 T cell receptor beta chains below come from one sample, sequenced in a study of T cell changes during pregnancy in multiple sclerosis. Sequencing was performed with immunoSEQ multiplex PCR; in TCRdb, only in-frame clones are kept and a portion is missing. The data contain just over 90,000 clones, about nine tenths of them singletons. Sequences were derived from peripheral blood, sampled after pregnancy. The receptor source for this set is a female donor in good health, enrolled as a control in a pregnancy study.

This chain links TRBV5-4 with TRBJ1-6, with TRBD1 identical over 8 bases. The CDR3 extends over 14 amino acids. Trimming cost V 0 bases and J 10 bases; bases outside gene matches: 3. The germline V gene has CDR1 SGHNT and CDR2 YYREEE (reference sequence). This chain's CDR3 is CASSLDRGKSPLHF. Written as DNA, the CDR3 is TGTGCCAGCAGCTTGGACAGGGGGAAGTCACCCCTCCACTTT.

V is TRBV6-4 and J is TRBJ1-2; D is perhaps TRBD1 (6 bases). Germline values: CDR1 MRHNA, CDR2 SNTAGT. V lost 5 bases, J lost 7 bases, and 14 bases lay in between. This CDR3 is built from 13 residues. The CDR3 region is CASSMTGEGGYTF. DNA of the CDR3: TGTGCCAGCAGTATGACAGGAGAAGGTGGCTACACCTTC.

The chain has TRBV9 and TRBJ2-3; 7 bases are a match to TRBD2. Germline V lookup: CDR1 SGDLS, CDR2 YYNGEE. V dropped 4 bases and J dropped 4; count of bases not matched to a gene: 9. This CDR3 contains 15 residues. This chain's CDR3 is CASSPLGGRADTQYF. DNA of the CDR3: TGTGCCAGCAGCCCCCTTGGGGGGAGGGCAGATACGCAGTATTTT.

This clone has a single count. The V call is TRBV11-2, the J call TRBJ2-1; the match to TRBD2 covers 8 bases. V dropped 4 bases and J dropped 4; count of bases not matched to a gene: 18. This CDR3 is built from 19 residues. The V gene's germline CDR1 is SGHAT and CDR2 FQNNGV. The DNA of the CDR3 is TGTGCCAGCAGCTCACCCTCAGGAAGCGGGGGAGATCGTTACAATGAGCAGTTCTTC. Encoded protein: CASSSPSGSGGDRYNEQFF.

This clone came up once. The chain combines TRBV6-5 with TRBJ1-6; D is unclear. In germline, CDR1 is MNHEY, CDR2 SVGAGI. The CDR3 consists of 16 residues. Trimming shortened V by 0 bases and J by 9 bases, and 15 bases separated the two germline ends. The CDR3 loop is CASSYSFTRDFSPLHF. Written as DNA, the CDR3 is TGTGCCAGCAGTTACTCGTTCACGCGAGACTTTTCACCCCTCCACTTT.

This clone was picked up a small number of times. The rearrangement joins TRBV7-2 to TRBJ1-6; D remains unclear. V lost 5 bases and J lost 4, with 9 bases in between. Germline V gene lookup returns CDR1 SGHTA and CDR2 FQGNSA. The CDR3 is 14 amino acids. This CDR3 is CASSLRSYNSPLHF. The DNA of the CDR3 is TGTGCCAGCAGCCTTAGAAGTTATAATTCACCCCTCCACTTT.

Written as DNA, the CDR3 is TGTGCCAGCAGTTTGGGCCACCCCCAAGAGACCCAGTACTTC. It is translated as CASSLGHPQETQYF. This chain joins TRBV27 and TRBJ2-5; D unclear. Trimming took 3 bases from V and 1 from J, leaving 9 bases between them. Per germline, CDR1 MNHEY and CDR2 SMNVEV (reference sequence). The CDR3 is 14 residues long.

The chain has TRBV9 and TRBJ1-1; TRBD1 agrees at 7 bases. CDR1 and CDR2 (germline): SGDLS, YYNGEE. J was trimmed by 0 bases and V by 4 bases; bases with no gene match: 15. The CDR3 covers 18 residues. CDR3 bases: TGTGCCAGCAGCCCAGGACAGGCGGTGGTTTCTATGAACACTGAAGCTTTCTTT. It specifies CASSPGQAVVSMNTEAFF.

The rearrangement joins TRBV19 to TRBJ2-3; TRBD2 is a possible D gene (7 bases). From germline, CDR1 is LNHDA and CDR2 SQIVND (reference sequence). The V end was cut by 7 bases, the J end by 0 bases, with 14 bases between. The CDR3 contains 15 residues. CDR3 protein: CASTLGGGSTDTQYF. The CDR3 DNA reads TGTGCCAGTACTTTAGGGGGGGGGAGCACAGATACGCAGTATTTT.

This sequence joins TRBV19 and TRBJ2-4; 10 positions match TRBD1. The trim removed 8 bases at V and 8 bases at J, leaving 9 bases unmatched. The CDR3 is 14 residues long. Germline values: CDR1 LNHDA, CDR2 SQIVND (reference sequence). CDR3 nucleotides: TGTGCCAGTGCCAAAGGACAGGGGGTTGACATTCAGTACTTC. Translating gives CASAKGQGVDIQYF.

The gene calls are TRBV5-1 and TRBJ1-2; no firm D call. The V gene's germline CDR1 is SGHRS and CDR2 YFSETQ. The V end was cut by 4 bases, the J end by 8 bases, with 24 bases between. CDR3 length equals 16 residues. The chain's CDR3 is CASSPETEGTGEGYTF. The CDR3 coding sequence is TGCGCCAGCAGCCCAGAAACGGAGGGAACCGGCGAGGGCTACACCTTC.

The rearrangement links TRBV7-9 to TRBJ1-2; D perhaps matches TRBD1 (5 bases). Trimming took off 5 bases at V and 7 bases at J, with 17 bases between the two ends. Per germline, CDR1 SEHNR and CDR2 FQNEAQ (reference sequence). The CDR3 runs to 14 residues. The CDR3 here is CASSPPRGDGGYTF. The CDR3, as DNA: TGTGCCAGCAGCCCTCCCCGGGGGGATGGTGGCTACACCTTC.

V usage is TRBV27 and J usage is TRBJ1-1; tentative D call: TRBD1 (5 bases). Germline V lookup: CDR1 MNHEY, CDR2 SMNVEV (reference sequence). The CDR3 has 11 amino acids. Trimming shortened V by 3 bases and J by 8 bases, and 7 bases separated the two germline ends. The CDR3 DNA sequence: TGTGCCAGCAGTTTTGGGGGGGAAGCTTTCTTT. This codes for CASSFGGEAFF.

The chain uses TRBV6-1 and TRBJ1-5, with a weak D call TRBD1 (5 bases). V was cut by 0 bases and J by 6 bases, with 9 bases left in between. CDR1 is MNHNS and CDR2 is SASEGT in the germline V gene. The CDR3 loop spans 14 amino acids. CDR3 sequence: CASSEARGGQPQHF. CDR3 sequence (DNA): TGTGCCAGCAGTGAAGCGCGGGGGGGTCAGCCCCAGCATTTT.

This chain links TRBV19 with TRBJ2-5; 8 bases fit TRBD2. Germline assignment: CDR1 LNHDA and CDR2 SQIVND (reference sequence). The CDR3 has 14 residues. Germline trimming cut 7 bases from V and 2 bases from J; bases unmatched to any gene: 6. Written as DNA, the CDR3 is TGTGCCAGTAATCTCGGGGGGGCTCAAGAGACCCAGTACTTC. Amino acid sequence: CASNLGGAQETQYF.

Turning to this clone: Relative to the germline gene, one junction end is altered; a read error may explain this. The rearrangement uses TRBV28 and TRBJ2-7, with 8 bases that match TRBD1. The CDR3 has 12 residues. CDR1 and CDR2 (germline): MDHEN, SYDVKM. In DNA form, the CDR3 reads TGTGCCAGCAGTTCCCCGGGACAGGCCCGTTCCTTC. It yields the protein CASSSPGQARSF. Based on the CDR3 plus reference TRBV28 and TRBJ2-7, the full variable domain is DVKVTQSSRYLVKRTGEKVFLECVQDMDHENMFWYRQDPGLGLRLIYFSYDVKMKEKGDIPEGYSVSREKKERFSLILESASTNQTSMYLCASSSPGQARSFGPGTRLTVT.

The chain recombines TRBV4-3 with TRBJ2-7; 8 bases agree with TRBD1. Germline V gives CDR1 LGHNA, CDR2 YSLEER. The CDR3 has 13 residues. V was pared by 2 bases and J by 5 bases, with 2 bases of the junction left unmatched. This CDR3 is CASSQRTGNEQYF. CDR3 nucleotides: TGCGCCAGCAGCCAAAGGACAGGGAACGAGCAGTACTTC.

The CDR3 loop reads CARIRFGCRHRQTSTDTQYF. The CDR3 DNA reads as TGTGCCAGAATCAGGTTCGGGTGTCGTCACCGACAGACTAGCACAGATACGCAGTATTTT. The chain has TRBV7-5 and TRBJ2-3; the table gives TRBD1 as D, unverified against the DNA. TRBV7-5 is labeled a pseudogene. The CDR3 sequence is 20 residues long.

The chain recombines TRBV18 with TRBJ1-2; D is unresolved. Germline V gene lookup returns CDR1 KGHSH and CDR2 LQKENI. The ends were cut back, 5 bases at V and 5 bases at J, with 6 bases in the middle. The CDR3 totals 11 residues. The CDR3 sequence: CASSSSYGYTF. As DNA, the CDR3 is TGTGCCAGCTCATCTAGTTATGGCTACACCTTC.

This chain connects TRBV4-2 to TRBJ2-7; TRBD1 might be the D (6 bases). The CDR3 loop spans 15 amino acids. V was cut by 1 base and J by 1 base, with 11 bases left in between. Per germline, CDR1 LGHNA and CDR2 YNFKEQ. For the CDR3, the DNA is TGTGCCAGCAGCCAAGGGTACGGACAGTCCTACGAGCAGTACTTC. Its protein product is CASSQGYGQSYEQYF.